One sample yielded the 20 T cell receptor beta chains listed below, sequenced in a study of CD8+CD57+ T cells in acquired aplastic anemia (dated by TCRdb to the late 2010s). Sequencing took place on an Illumina HiSeq 2000. Genomic DNA was used as template for profiling of TCR beta VDJ combinations and CDR3 sequences. The public sequencing data were trimmed at Q25 with fastp and processed into clonotypes with MiXCR by TCRdb, which kept only in-frame beta chains. For every CDR3 protein sequence, its rows merge into one entry that carries the most common genes and DNA. The sample table holds fewer than 200,000 distinct CDR3 sequences, of which about 64% were seen once. Of the sample, under 50% is held by the ten largest clones. The source material was sorted CD4+, CD8+, or CD8+CD57+ T cells (not recorded which) from PBMCs. Receptors were obtained from a human donor in good health.

This clonotype was seen at least ten times. The chain combines TRBV27 with TRBJ2-1; TRBD2 matches at 15 bases. The V gene's germline CDR1 is MNHEY and CDR2 SMNVEV (reference sequence). CDR3 length: 15 amino acids. J gave up 10 bases and V 5 bases, and 6 bases lay outside the gene matches. This CDR3 reads CASSRRTSGREEQFF. CDR3 coding DNA: TGTGCCAGCAGTCGACGGACTAGCGGGAGGGAAGAGCAGTTCTTC.

Regarding this clonotype: The conserved phenylalanine or tryptophan normally closing the CDR3 is absent here, so this likely arose from a read error. This sequence joins TRBV20-1 and TRBJ2-7; a weak D match, TRBD1 (8 bases). CDR3 length: 13 amino acids. Per the germline V gene, CDR1 is DFQATT and CDR2 is SNEGSKA (reference sequence). In DNA form, the CDR3 reads TGCAGTGCTTCGACGGACAGGGACTACGGGCAGTACCTC. Protein sequence: CSASTDRDYGQYL.

The CDR3 region is CASSWTGDTEAFF. In nucleotides, the CDR3 is TGTGCCAGCAGCTGGACTGGAGACACTGAAGCTTTCTTT. The V call is TRBV6-4, the J call TRBJ1-1; D is uncertain. The CDR3 sequence is 13 residues long. V was trimmed by 6 bases and J by 3 bases, leaving 11 bases between them. Per germline, CDR1 MRHNA and CDR2 SNTAGT.

The chain links TRBV2 to TRBJ2-7; D not resolved. The CDR3 extends over 13 amino acids. V shed 5 bases and J shed 1 base, with 9 bases lying between them. The germline gives CDR1 SNHLY, CDR2 FYNNEI. The CDR3 loop is CASSNGPSYEQYF. Written as DNA, the CDR3 is TGTGCCAGCAGTAACGGACCTTCCTACGAGCAGTACTTC.

The genes are TRBV27 and TRBJ1-1; TRBD1 is a possible D gene (6 bases). This CDR3 has 13 amino acids. The V gene lost 5 bases and the J gene lost 7 bases, with 14 bases spanning the gap. Germline CDR1 reads MNHEY; CDR2 reads SMNVEV (reference sequence). DNA of the CDR3: TGTGCCAGCAGTCCAAGAGGGGGGTATGAAGCTTTCTTT. It translates to CASSPRGGYEAFF.

V is TRBV7-8 and J is TRBJ1-5; the D is unclear. Germline V gene sequence: CDR1 SGHVS, CDR2 FQNEAQ. The CDR3 totals 15 residues. Between the trimmed V and J ends, which lost 1 base and 3 bases, there was a span of 10 bases. The CDR3: CASSLGVPSNQPQHF. CDR3 bases: TGTGCCAGCAGCTTAGGGGTCCCCTCCAATCAGCCCCAGCATTTT.

In this sample, this clonotype turned up a few times. This chain uses TRBV10-2 with TRBJ2-2, with unresolved D. V lost 2 bases, J lost 6 bases, and 10 bases lay in between. The CDR3 contains 14 residues. From germline, CDR1 is WSHSY and CDR2 SAAADI. The CDR3 region is CASSETRGSGELFF. The DNA for the CDR3 is TGCGCCAGCAGTGAGACAAGAGGATCCGGGGAGCTGTTTTTT.

V usage is TRBV12-3 or TRBV12-4 and J usage is TRBJ1-6, with D possibly matching TRBD1 (5 bases). Trimming stripped 4 bases from V and 5 bases from J, with 6 bases between. This CDR3 is built from 13 residues. This CDR3 is CASSSGDNSPLHF. The CDR3 DNA is TGTGCCAGCAGTTCGGGGGATAATTCACCCCTCCACTTT.

The sample holds many counts of this clonotype. The chain combines TRBV25-1 with TRBJ2-3; no firm D call. V gave up 7 bases and J gave up 4 bases, with 6 bases separating them. Germline V lookup: CDR1 MGHDK, CDR2 SYGVNS. The CDR3 has 11 amino acids. In DNA, the CDR3 is TGTGCCAGCATACGCGCAGATACGCAGTATTTT. It encodes CASIRADTQYF.

To note about this clonotype: Germline is not matched at one junction end, which may reflect a read error. The rearrangement joins TRBV9 to TRBJ2-1; D may correspond to TRBD1 or TRBD2 (7 bases each). The germline CDR1 and CDR2 sequences are SGDLS and YYNGEE. The CDR3 is made up of 15 amino acids. The CDR3 DNA reads as TGTGCCAGCAGCGGGGGAGGGGGCTCCTACAATGAGCAGCTCTTC. Translating gives CASSGGGGSYNEQLF. The full variable domain, rest sourced from reference TRBV9 and TRBJ2-1, is DSGVTQTPKHLITATGQRVTLRCSPRSGDLSVYWYQQSLDQGLQFLIQYYNGEERAKGNILERFSAQQFPDLHSELNLSSLELGDSALYFCASSGGGGSYNEQLFGPGTRLTVL.

The V and J genes are TRBV19 and TRBJ2-2; tentatively, D is TRBD1 (5 bases). Looked up from germline, CDR1 is LNHDA and CDR2 is SQIVND (reference sequence). The CDR3 sequence is 14 residues long. V was pared by 5 bases and J by 2 bases, with 9 bases between. CDR3 DNA: TGTGCCAGTAGTTTACAGGTTAACACCGGGGAGCTGTTTTTT. Residues: CASSLQVNTGELFF.

The table lists this clonotype with many counts. This rearrangement joins TRBV4-3 to TRBJ2-2, with 8 nucleotides matching TRBD1. The CDR3 spans 18 residues. CDR1 and CDR2 (germline): LGHNA, YSLEER. With 1 base clipped from V and 7 bases from J, the junction kept 14 bases outside the gene matches. The CDR3 nucleotides read TGCGCCAGCAGCCAAGCTTACTTGGGGCAGGGGGCGGTCGGGGAGCTGTTTTTT. This encodes CASSQAYLGQGAVGELFF.

The rearrangement links TRBV6-6 to TRBJ2-7; D perhaps matches TRBD1 (5 bases). CDR3 length: 14 residues. Germline V CDR1 and CDR2: MNHNY, SVGAGI (reference sequence). V was trimmed by 8 bases and J by 4 bases, leaving 18 bases between them. The CDR3 bases are TGTGCCAGCTGTGAGCAGGGTTATGGGTACGAGCAGTACTTC. Translating gives CASCEQGYGYEQYF.

This clonotype was picked up a small number of times. V and J are TRBV5-6 and TRBJ2-3, with 10 bases aligning to TRBD2. The CDR3 is 18 amino acids. Looked up from germline, CDR1 is SGHDT and CDR2 is YYEEEE. The ends lost 4 bases at V and 0 bases at J; junction bases unmatched: 11. In nucleotides, the CDR3 is TGTGCCAGCAGCATAAGGGGCTGGACTAGCGGTAGCACAGATACGCAGTATTTT. Translated: CASSIRGWTSGSTDTQYF.

This sequence joins TRBV7-3 and TRBJ1-3; tentative D call: TRBD1 (6 bases). Between the trimmed V and J ends, which lost 3 bases and 6 bases, there was a span of 12 bases. Per germline, CDR1 SGHTA and CDR2 FQGTGA. CDR3 size: 14 residues. The CDR3 coding sequence is TGTGCCAGCAGCTTTAAGGGGACATCAAACACCATATATTTT. Protein sequence: CASSFKGTSNTIYF.

The V gene is TRBV19, the J gene TRBJ2-1, with D tentatively TRBD1 (7 bases). This CDR3 has 12 amino acids. Germline lookup yields CDR1 LNHDA and CDR2 SQIVND (reference sequence). Trimming shortened V by 4 bases and J by 9 bases, and 10 bases separated the two germline ends. CDR3 protein: CASSTQGGEQFF. For the CDR3, the DNA is TGTGCCAGTAGTACCCAGGGGGGTGAGCAGTTCTTC.

This clonotype was counted between two and nine times. The rearrangement links TRBV27 to TRBJ2-3; 14 positions agree with TRBD2. This CDR3 contains 15 residues. From germline, CDR1 is MNHEY and CDR2 SMNVEV (reference sequence). V dropped 7 bases and J dropped 6; count of bases not matched to a gene: 6. The CDR3 region is CASTGLAGVPDTQYF. The DNA of the CDR3 is TGTGCCAGCACGGGACTAGCGGGAGTCCCCGATACGCAGTATTTT.

This clonotype was counted at least ten times. This chain uses TRBV12-3 or TRBV12-4 with TRBJ2-1; D is uncertain. The V end was cut by 6 bases, the J end by 5 bases, with 17 bases between. The CDR3 extends over 15 amino acids. CDR3 in amino acids: CASSNGYSAHNEQFF. CDR3 bases: TGTGCCAGCAGCAATGGTTACTCTGCCCACAATGAGCAGTTCTTC.

The chain links TRBV4-3 to TRBJ1-1, with no clear D. Looked up from germline, CDR1 is LGHNA and CDR2 is YSLEER. This CDR3 comprises 12 residues. Trimming stripped 8 bases from V and 0 bases from J, with 7 bases between. CDR3 nucleotides: TGCGCCAGCGGTATGATGAACACTGAAGCTTTCTTT. Its protein is CASGMMNTEAFF.

The chain couples TRBV5-1 to TRBJ1-1; D ambiguous. Germline V gene sequence: CDR1 SGHRS, CDR2 YFSETQ. V shed 0 bases and J shed 0 bases, with 6 bases lying between them. The CDR3 is 14 residues long. The CDR3 sequence: CASSLVAMNTEAFF. As DNA, the CDR3 is TGCGCCAGCAGCTTGGTTGCGATGAACACTGAAGCTTTCTTT.